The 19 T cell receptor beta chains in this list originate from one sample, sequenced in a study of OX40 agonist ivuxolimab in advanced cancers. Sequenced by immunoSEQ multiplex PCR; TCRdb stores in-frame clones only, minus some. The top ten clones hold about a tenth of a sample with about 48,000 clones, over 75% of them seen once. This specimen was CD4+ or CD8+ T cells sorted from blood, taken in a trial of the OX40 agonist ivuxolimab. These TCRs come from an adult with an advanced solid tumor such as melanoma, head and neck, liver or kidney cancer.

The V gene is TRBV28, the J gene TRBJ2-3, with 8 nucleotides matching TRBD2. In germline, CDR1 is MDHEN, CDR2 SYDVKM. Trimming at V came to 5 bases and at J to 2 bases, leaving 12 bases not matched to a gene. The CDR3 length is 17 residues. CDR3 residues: CASSQEGRGALTDTQYF. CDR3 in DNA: TGTGCCAGCAGTCAGGAGGGGCGGGGGGCCCTCACAGATACGCAGTATTTT.

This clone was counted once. CDR3 region: CASFLRIRGGHNEQFF. CDR3 nucleotides: TGTGCCAGCTTCTTGAGGATTCGCGGGGGTCACAATGAGCAGTTCTTC. This chain links TRBV6-6 with TRBJ2-1, with TRBD2 identical over 7 bases. Trimming took 8 bases from V and 5 from J; bases not matched to a gene: 15. The CDR3 loop spans 16 amino acids. CDR1 and CDR2 (germline): MNHNY, SVGAGI (reference sequence).

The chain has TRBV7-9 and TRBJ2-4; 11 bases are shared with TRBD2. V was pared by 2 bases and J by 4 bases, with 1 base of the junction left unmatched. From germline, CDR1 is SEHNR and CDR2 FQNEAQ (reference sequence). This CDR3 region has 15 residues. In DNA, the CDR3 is TGTGCCAGCAGCTTACGGACTAGCGGGAAAAACATTCAGTACTTC. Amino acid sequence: CASSLRTSGKNIQYF.

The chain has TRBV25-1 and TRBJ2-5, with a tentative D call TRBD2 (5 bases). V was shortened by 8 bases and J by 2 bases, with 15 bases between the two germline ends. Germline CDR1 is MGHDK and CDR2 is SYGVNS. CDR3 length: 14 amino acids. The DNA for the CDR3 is TGTGCCAGCTCCCGCGGGTCAGTTCAAGAGACCCAGTACTTC. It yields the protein CASSRGSVQETQYF.

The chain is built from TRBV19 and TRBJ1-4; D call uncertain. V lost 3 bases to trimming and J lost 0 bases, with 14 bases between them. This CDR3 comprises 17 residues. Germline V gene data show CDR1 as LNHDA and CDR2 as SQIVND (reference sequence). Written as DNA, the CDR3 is TGTGCCAGTAGTATTGCCGCCGACCGGTCAACTAATGAAAAACTGTTTTTT. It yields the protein CASSIAADRSTNEKLFF.

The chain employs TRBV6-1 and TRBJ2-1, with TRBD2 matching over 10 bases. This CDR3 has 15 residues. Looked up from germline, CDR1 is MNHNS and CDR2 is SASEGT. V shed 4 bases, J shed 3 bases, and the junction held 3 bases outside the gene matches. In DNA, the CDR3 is TGTGCCAGCAGTGCGCTAGCGGGGGTCTACAATGAGCAGTTCTTC. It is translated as CASSALAGVYNEQFF.

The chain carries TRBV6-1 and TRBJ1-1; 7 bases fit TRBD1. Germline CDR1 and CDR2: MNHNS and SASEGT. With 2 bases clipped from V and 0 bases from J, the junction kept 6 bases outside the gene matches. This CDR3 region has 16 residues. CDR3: CASSEPGQSMNTEAFF. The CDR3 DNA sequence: TGTGCCAGCAGTGAACCGGGACAGAGCATGAACACTGAAGCTTTCTTT.

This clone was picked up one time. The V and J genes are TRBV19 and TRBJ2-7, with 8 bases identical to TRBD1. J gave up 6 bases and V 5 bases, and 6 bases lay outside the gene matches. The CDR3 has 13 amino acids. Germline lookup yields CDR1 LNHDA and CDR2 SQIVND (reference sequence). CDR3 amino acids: CASSQGAEGEQYF. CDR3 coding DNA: TGTGCCAGTAGTCAGGGGGCTGAAGGCGAGCAGTACTTC. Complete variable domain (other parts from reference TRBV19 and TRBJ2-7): DGGITQSPKYLFRKEGQNVTLSCEQNLNHDAMYWYRQDPGQGLRLIYYSQIVNDFQKGDIAEGYSVSREKKESFPLTVTSAQKNPTAFYLCASSQGAEGEQYFGPGTRLTVT.

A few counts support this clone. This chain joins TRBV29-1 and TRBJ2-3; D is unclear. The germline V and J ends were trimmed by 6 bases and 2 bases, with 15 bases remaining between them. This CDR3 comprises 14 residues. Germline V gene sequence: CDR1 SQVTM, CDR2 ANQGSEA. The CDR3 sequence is CSVALTAITDTQYF. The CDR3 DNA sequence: TGCAGCGTCGCTTTAACAGCTATCACAGATACGCAGTATTTT.

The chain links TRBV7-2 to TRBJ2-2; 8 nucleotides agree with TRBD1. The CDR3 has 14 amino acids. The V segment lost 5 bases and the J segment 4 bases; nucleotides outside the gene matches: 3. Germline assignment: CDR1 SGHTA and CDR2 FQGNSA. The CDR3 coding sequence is TGTGCCAGCAGCGAGGGACAGGTCACCGGGGAGCTGTTTTTT. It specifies CASSEGQVTGELFF. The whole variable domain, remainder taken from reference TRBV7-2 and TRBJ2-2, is GAGVSQSPSNKVTEKGKDVELRCDPISGHTALYWYRQSLGQGLEFLIYFQGNSAPDKSGLPSDRFSAERTGGSVSTLTIQRTQQEDSAVYLCASSEGQVTGELFFGEGSRLTVL.

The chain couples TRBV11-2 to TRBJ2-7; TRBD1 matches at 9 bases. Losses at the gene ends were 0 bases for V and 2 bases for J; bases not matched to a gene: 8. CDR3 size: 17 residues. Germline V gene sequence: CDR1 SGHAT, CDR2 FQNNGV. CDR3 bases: TGTGCCAGCAGCTTAGACCGGGGACAGGGAATAACCTACGAGCAGTACTTC. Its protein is CASSLDRGQGITYEQYF.

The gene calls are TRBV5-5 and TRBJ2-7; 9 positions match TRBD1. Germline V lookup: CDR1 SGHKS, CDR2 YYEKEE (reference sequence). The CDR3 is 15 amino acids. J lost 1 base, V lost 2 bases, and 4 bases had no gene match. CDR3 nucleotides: TGTGCCAGCAGCTTTTCGGGACAGGGATCCTACGAGCAGTACTTC. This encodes CASSFSGQGSYEQYF.

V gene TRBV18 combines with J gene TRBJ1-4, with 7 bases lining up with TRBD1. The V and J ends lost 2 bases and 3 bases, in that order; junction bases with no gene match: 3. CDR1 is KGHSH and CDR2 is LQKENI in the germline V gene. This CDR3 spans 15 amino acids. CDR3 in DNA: TGTGCCAGCTCACCAGGGACAGATCCTAATGAAAAACTGTTTTTT. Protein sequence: CASSPGTDPNEKLFF.

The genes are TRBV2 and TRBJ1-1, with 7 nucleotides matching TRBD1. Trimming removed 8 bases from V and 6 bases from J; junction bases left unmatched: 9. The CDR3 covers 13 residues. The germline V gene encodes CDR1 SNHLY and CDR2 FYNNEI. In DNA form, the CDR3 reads TGTGCCAGCGGGGGGGACAGCCGGCCTGAAGCTTTCTTT. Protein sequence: CASGGDSRPEAFF.

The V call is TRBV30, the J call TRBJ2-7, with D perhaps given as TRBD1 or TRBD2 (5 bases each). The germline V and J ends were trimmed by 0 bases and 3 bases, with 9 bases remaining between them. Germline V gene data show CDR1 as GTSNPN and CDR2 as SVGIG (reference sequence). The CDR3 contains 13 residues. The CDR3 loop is CAWSVGTHYEQYF. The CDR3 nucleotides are TGTGCCTGGAGTGTAGGGACCCACTACGAGCAGTACTTC.

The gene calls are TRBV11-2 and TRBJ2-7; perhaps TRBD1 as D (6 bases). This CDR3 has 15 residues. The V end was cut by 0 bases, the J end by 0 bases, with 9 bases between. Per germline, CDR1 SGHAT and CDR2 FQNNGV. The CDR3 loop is CASSLESGASYEQYF. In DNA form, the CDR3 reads TGTGCCAGCAGCTTAGAGTCAGGGGCCTCCTACGAGCAGTACTTC. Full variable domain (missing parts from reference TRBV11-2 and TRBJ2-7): EAGVAQSPRYKIIEKRQSVAFWCNPISGHATLYWYQQILGQGPKLLIQFQNNGVVDDSQLPKDRFSAERLKGVDSTLKIQPAKLEDSAVYLCASSLESGASYEQYFGPGTRLTVT.

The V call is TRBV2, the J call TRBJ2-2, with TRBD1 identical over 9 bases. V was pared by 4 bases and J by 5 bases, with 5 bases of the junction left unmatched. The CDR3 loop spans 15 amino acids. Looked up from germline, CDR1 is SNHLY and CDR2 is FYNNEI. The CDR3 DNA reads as TGTGCCAGCAGTGCAGGGACAGGGAGGACCGGGGAGCTGTTTTTT. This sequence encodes CASSAGTGRTGELFF.

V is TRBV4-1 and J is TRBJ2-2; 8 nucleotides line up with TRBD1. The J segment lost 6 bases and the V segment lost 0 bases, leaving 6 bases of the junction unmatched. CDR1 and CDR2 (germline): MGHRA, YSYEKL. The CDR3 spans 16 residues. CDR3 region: CASSQEQAGGSGELFF. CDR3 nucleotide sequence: TGCGCCAGCAGCCAAGAACAGGCAGGGGGCTCCGGGGAGCTGTTTTTT.

In DNA form, the CDR3 reads TGTGCCAGCAGCCCAGACAGGGTGGTTTCCGGGGAGCTGTTTTTT. This gives the protein CASSPDRVVSGELFF. The chain recombines TRBV7-3 with TRBJ2-2; 7 bases agree with TRBD1. After removal of 5 bases from V and 6 bases from J, the junction contained 9 bases not matched to a gene. Germline CDR1 SGHTA, CDR2 FQGTGA. The CDR3 is 15 residues long.